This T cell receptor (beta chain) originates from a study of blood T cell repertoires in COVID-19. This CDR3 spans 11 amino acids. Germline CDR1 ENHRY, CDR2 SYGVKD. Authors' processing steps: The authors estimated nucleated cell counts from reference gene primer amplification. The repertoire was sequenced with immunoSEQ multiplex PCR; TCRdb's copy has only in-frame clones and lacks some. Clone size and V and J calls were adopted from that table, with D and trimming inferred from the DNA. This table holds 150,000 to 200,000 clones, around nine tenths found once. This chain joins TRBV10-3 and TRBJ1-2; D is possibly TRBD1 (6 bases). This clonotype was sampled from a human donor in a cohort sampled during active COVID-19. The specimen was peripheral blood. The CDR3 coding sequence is TGTGCTACCGGGACATCACATGGCTACACCTTC. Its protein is CATGTSHGYTF.